This TCR beta chain appears in the sequencing data of a study of beta chain features in type 1 diabetes. Findings and limits, study-wide: In the patient group, naive, central memory and Treg TCRB repertoires seemed more alike than in the healthy donor group.

Looked up from germline, CDR1 is SGHRS and CDR2 is YFSETQ. The CDR3 sequence is 15 residues long. V lost 4 bases and J lost 4; bases outside the gene matches: 6. As for this clone: Its antigen is currently unknown.

Central memory, naive, regulatory and stem cell-like memory CD4+ cells were sorted by CD45RO/CCR7/CD25/CD127/CD95/CD27. As every portion of the isolated RNA was reverse transcribed, the sequencing read expressed TCRB transcripts. Naive, central memory and regulatory T cell samples averaged about 3.57 million immunoSEQ reads each. Profiling relied on immunoSEQ multiplex PCR, and the TCRdb table lists in-frame clones only, not all of them. The sample yields a few hundred thousand clones, around 26% seen once. The sequence was collected from a young man in good health. The chain links TRBV5-1 to TRBJ1-4, with 8 positions matching TRBD1. Input material: central memory CD4+ T cells from blood. CDR3 residues: CASSAGTGLNEKLFF. CDR3 coding DNA: TGCGCCAGCAGCGCGGGGACAGGCCTTAATGAAAAACTGTTTTTT. The full variable domain, completed using reference TRBV5-1 and TRBJ1-4, is KAGVTQTPRYLIKTRGQQVTLSCSPISGHRSVSWYQQTPGQGLQFLFEYFSETQRNKGNFPGRFSGRQFSNSRSEMNVSTLELGDSALYLCASSAGTGLNEKLFFGSGTQLSVL.